This entry features one TCR beta chain sequence. This record comes from a study of blood T cell repertoires in COVID-19. At the level of the study: Acute-phase and convalescent COVID-19 samples originated in the United States, Italy and Spain. T cells, B-cell-depleted T cells, or PBMCs supplied cDNA or gDNA.

The ends were cut back, 3 bases at V and 0 bases at J, with 11 bases in the middle. CDR1 and CDR2 from the germline V gene are SNHLY and FYNNEI. The CDR3 contains 15 residues. Per the study methods: Reference gene primer amplification yielded estimated nucleated cell counts. TCRdb's table, derived via immunoSEQ multiplex PCR, lists solely in-frame clones and lacks some. The DNA was the basis for D and trimming; V, J and clone size are from that table. Here the sample spans roughly 140,000 clones, around 86% being singletons. V and J are TRBV2 and TRBJ1-1; D gene unclear. What was sequenced was peripheral blood. This clonotype was sampled from a man aged 65-85 years with acute or convalescent COVID-19. The CDR3, as DNA: TGTGCCAGCAGTGAGGAGGCGGTTATGAACACTGAAGCTTTCTTT. The encoded protein is CASSEEAVMNTEAFF.